This passage covers 30 T cell receptor beta chains from one sample sequenced in a study of blood T cell repertoires in COVID-19. Produced via immunoSEQ multiplex PCR; TCRdb's table is partial and in-frame only. The profile shows 180,000 or so clones, more than 80% of them singletons. The sample consisted of peripheral blood. These receptors were collected from an older woman with acute or convalescent COVID-19.

V usage is TRBV3-1 (or the pseudogene TRBV3-2) and J usage is TRBJ2-1, with TRBD2 identical over 7 bases. V trimming: 2 bases; J trimming: 5 bases; junction bases outside the gene matches: 6. The CDR3 runs to 15 residues. The germline CDR1 and CDR2 sequences are LGHDT and YNNKEL (reference sequence). CDR3 DNA sequence: TGTGCCAGCAGCCAAACGTCTAGCGGTAACAATGAGCAGTTCTTC. Its translation is CASSQTSSGNNEQFF.

In this sample, this clone turned up once. The CDR3 region has the DNA TGTGCCAGCAGCCCTGGACTAGCGGGGACAAGCACAGATACGCAGTATTTT. Translating gives CASSPGLAGTSTDTQYF. The chain couples TRBV11-2 to TRBJ2-3, with TRBD2 identical over 12 bases. With 5 bases clipped from V and 0 bases from J, the junction kept 6 bases outside the gene matches. This CDR3 is 17 amino acids long. Germline V gene sequence: CDR1 SGHAT, CDR2 FQNNGV.

The rearrangement joins TRBV5-1 to TRBJ2-5, with 14 nucleotides matching TRBD2. Germline V gene sequence: CDR1 SGHRS, CDR2 YFSETQ. The CDR3 sequence is 17 residues long. The ends lost 5 bases at V and 3 bases at J; junction bases unmatched: 9. CDR3 amino acids: CASSAPPGLAGEETQYF. The CDR3 bases are TGCGCCAGCAGTGCCCCTCCGGGACTAGCGGGAGAAGAGACCCAGTACTTC.

CDR3: CASRGQGSAQPQHF. The CDR3, as DNA: TGTGCCAGCAGAGGACAGGGCAGTGCTCAGCCCCAGCATTTT. The chain couples TRBV6-5 to TRBJ1-5, with 8 bases aligning to TRBD1. V trimming: 6 bases; J trimming: 6 bases; junction bases outside the gene matches: 7. CDR1 MNHEY and CDR2 SVGAGI come from the germline V gene. The CDR3 is 14 amino acids.

The rearrangement uses TRBV28 and TRBJ1-1; D is perhaps TRBD1 (5 bases). There are 15 residues in the CDR3. Germline V gene lookup returns CDR1 MDHEN and CDR2 SYDVKM. V shed 6 bases and J shed 2 bases, with 16 bases lying between them. The CDR3 here is CASSPSAGGNTEAFF. CDR3 bases: TGTGCCAGCAGCCCCTCCGCCGGGGGTAACACTGAAGCTTTCTTT.

This rearrangement joins TRBV7-6 to TRBJ2-3; 7 bases fit TRBD2. The CDR3 has 17 residues. V shed 1 base and J 0 bases; nucleotides not matched to a gene: 7. CDR1 is SGHVS, CDR2 FNYEAQ, per germline. The CDR3 nucleotides read TGTGCCAGCAGCTTAGGTTCGGGAGGCGGTAGCACAGATACGCAGTATTTT. Its protein product is CASSLGSGGGSTDTQYF.

V usage is TRBV29-1 and J usage is TRBJ1-1; unclear D gene. The CDR3 length is 12 residues. CDR1 is SQVTM, CDR2 ANQGSEA, per germline. V shed 4 bases and J shed 5 bases, with 11 bases lying between them. CDR3 region: CSVGMRDTEAFF. DNA for the CDR3: TGCAGCGTTGGTATGCGGGATACTGAAGCTTTCTTT.

This chain uses TRBV11-2 with TRBJ1-1; 7 bases align to TRBD1. Germline values: CDR1 SGHAT, CDR2 FQNNGV. Losses at the gene ends were 7 bases for V and 0 bases for J; bases not matched to a gene: 11. The CDR3 consists of 16 residues. The CDR3 DNA reads as TGTGCCAGCACCGAAGGGGGCTGGAAGGTGAACACTGAAGCTTTCTTT. As protein: CASTEGGWKVNTEAFF.

The chain uses TRBV7-2 and TRBJ2-2, with a weak D call TRBD1 (5 bases). V was cut by 0 bases and J by 7 bases, with 9 bases left in between. Germline V gene sequence: CDR1 SGHTA, CDR2 FQGNSA. The CDR3 totals 14 residues. In nucleotides, the CDR3 is TGTGCCAGCAGCTTAGCCAGGGATCACGGGGAGCTGTTTTTT. It codes for CASSLARDHGELFF.

The V call is TRBV29-1, the J call TRBJ2-3; TRBD2 matches 8 bases. Trimming cost V 8 bases and J 0 bases; bases outside gene matches: 10. The CDR3 covers 15 residues. Germline CDR1 reads SQVTM; CDR2 reads ANQGSEA. This chain's CDR3 is CSYGRGSSSTDTQYF. The CDR3 DNA reads as TGCAGCTACGGGAGGGGTTCTTCTAGCACAGATACGCAGTATTTT.

This chain joins TRBV10-1 and TRBJ2-1, with D maybe TRBD2 (7 bases). The germline V and J ends were trimmed by 5 bases and 10 bases, with 18 bases remaining between them. This CDR3 has 14 amino acids. CDR1 and CDR2 (germline): WNHNN, SYGVQD (reference sequence). CDR3 region: CASSTEGGAREQFF. The CDR3 coding sequence is TGCGCCAGCAGTACCGAGGGGGGGGCGCGAGAGCAGTTCTTC.

This rearrangement joins TRBV10-3 to TRBJ2-3; TRBD1 might be the D (5 bases). Germline-derived CDR1 and CDR2 are ENHRY and SYGVKD. With 0 bases removed from V and 5 bases from J, the gap between germline ends came to 9 bases. The CDR3 has 14 residues. CDR3 protein: CAISESREGDTQYF. As DNA, the CDR3 is TGTGCCATCAGTGAGTCCAGGGAAGGAGATACGCAGTATTTT.

This chain links TRBV3-1 (or the pseudogene TRBV3-2) with TRBJ2-1; 8 bases fit TRBD2. The junction had 7 bases not matched to a gene; V was cut back by 6 bases and J by 12 bases. The CDR3 covers 12 residues. CDR1 and CDR2 (germline): LGHDT, YNNKEL (reference sequence). The CDR3 coding sequence is TGTGCCAGCAGTCCGCTAGCGGGCGTGCAGTTCTTC. Translated, it gives CASSPLAGVQFF.

This clone has a single count. The V and J genes are TRBV25-1 and TRBJ2-3; 13 bases line up with TRBD2. CDR3 length: 17 residues. Germline lookup yields CDR1 MGHDK and CDR2 SYGVNS. The junction had 8 bases not matched to a gene; V was cut back by 6 bases and J by 2 bases. The CDR3 coding sequence is TGTGCCAGCAGACCGGGACTAGCGGGATTACTCACAGATACGCAGTATTTT. Its protein product is CASRPGLAGLLTDTQYF. Full variable domain (rest looked up from reference TRBV25-1 and TRBJ2-3): EADIYQTPRYLVIGTGKKITLECSQTMGHDKMYWYQQDPGMELHLIHYSYGVNSTEKGDLSSESTVSRIRTEHFPLTLESARPSHTSQYLCASRPGLAGLLTDTQYFGPGTRLTVL.

This clone was observed a few times. The same CDR3 can be traced to other DNA sequences in this sample. The CDR3 nucleotides read TGTGCCAGCAGACAAGGGACAGGTCATCAGCCCCAGCATTTT. This sequence encodes CASRQGTGHQPQHF. This rearrangement joins TRBV27 to TRBJ1-5, with 8 bases that match TRBD1. The CDR3 loop spans 14 amino acids. J was trimmed by 5 bases and V by 6 bases; bases with no gene match: 6. Germline CDR1 and CDR2: MNHEY and SMNVEV (reference sequence).

The V and J genes are TRBV28 and TRBJ2-4, with 7 bases fitting TRBD2. CDR3 length: 16 residues. In germline, CDR1 is MDHEN, CDR2 SYDVKM. V shed 3 bases, J shed 1 base, and the junction held 6 bases outside the gene matches. Here the CDR3 reads CASSFRLAGAKNIQYF. As DNA, the CDR3 is TGTGCCAGCAGTTTCCGACTAGCAGGGGCCAAAAACATTCAGTACTTC.

The gene calls are TRBV25-1 and TRBJ2-1; TRBD2 agrees at 8 bases. This CDR3 spans 13 amino acids. V lost 4 bases, J lost 8 bases, and 4 bases stayed unmatched. CDR1 MGHDK and CDR2 SYGVNS come from the germline V gene. The CDR3 spells CASSAGGPHEQFF. Written as DNA, the CDR3 is TGTGCCAGCAGTGCGGGAGGGCCTCATGAGCAGTTCTTC.

V gene TRBV19 combines with J gene TRBJ1-6, with no clear D. The V end lost 5 bases, the J end lost 7 bases, and 9 bases lay between the germline ends. Germline CDR1 reads LNHDA; CDR2 reads SQIVND (reference sequence). This CDR3 region has 13 residues. DNA for the CDR3: TGTGCCAGTAGTGAACAGCAGAATTCACCCCTCCACTTT. Translation: CASSEQQNSPLHF.

The rearrangement links TRBV27 to TRBJ1-1; 7 bases are shared with TRBD1. The CDR3 runs to 14 residues. V gave up 6 bases and J gave up 1 base; unmatched junction bases: 5. The germline gives CDR1 MNHEY, CDR2 SMNVEV (reference sequence). DNA for the CDR3: TGTGCCAGCAGGCTCGGGACAGCGAACACTGAAGCTTTCTTT. Protein product: CASRLGTANTEAFF.

The rearrangement joins TRBV19 to TRBJ1-1; D is uncertain. The ends were cut back, 1 base at V and 0 bases at J, with 6 bases in the middle. This CDR3 is 14 amino acids long. Germline CDR1 LNHDA, CDR2 SQIVND (reference sequence). The CDR3 protein is CASSIGRVNTEAFF. In DNA form, the CDR3 reads TGTGCCAGTAGTATAGGTCGGGTGAACACTGAAGCTTTCTTT.

J is TRBJ1-5 and V is TRBV30; no clear D gene. Germline V gene data show CDR1 as GTSNPN and CDR2 as SVGIG (reference sequence). The CDR3 runs to 13 residues. The V end was cut by 0 bases, the J end by 9 bases, with 12 bases between. This CDR3 is CAWSVNPRGPQHF. DNA for the CDR3: TGTGCCTGGAGTGTAAATCCCCGGGGGCCCCAGCATTTT. The full variable domain, rest sourced from reference TRBV30 and TRBJ1-5, is SQTIHQWPATLVQPVGSPLSLECTVEGTSNPNLYWYRQAAGRGLQLLFYSVGIGQISSEVPQNLSASRPQDRQFILSSKKLLLSDSGFYLCAWSVNPRGPQHFGDGTRLSIL.

The chain carries TRBV19 and TRBJ2-2, with a tentative D call TRBD2 (6 bases). Germline CDR1 and CDR2: LNHDA and SQIVND (reference sequence). The CDR3 totals 16 residues. Between the trimmed V and J ends, which lost 5 bases and 4 bases, there was a span of 17 bases. CDR3 loop: CASSPREMPLTGELFF. In DNA, the CDR3 is TGTGCCAGTAGTCCTCGGGAGATGCCTCTCACCGGGGAGCTGTTTTTT.

V usage is TRBV18 and J usage is TRBJ2-7, with a weak D call TRBD2 (6 bases). The CDR3 has 13 residues. CDR1 is KGHSH, CDR2 LQKENI, per germline. Trimming stripped 3 bases from V and 4 bases from J, with 10 bases between. DNA for the CDR3: TGTGCCAGCTCACCCCAGGAGGGGTACGAGCAGTACGTC. Its translation is CASSPQEGYEQYV.

In this sample, this clone turned up a few times. The V gene is TRBV21-1, the J gene TRBJ2-3; the table names TRBD1, a call not compared with the DNA. TRBV21-1 is a documented pseudogene. This CDR3 contains 15 residues. The CDR3 nucleotides read TGTGCCAGCACTCTCGCGGACAGGGTGGCAGATACGCAGTATTTT. It specifies CASTLADRVADTQYF.

The chain links TRBV18 to TRBJ1-3; D is unclear. The V gene lost 4 bases and the J gene lost 4 bases, with 14 bases spanning the gap. The CDR3 is 15 amino acids. Germline lookup yields CDR1 KGHSH and CDR2 LQKENI. The CDR3 DNA sequence: TGTGCCAGCTCACAACCGAGGGTGGACGGAAACACCATATATTTT. Amino acids: CASSQPRVDGNTIYF.

This clone was counted between two and nine times. This sequence joins TRBV30 and TRBJ2-7, with 13 nucleotides matching TRBD2. Germline CDR1 is GTSNPN and CDR2 is SVGIG (reference sequence). The V segment lost 0 bases and the J segment 6 bases; nucleotides outside the gene matches: 8. The CDR3 runs to 16 residues. CDR3 sequence reads: CAWSVRGLAGVSEQYF. The DNA of the CDR3 is TGTGCCTGGAGTGTAAGAGGACTAGCGGGAGTCTCCGAGCAGTACTTC. Full variable domain (outside the CDR3, taken from reference TRBV30 and TRBJ2-7): SQTIHQWPATLVQPVGSPLSLECTVEGTSNPNLYWYRQAAGRGLQLLFYSVGIGQISSEVPQNLSASRPQDRQFILSSKKLLLSDSGFYLCAWSVRGLAGVSEQYFGPGTRLTVT.

The chain employs TRBV7-8 and TRBJ2-1, with 12 bases identical to TRBD2. The CDR3 loop spans 17 amino acids. Per germline, CDR1 SGHVS and CDR2 FQNEAQ. V lost 3 bases, J lost 3 bases, and 6 bases stayed unmatched. The CDR3 region has the DNA TGTGCCAGCAGCTTTAGGACTAGCGGGACTATCTACAATGAGCAGTTCTTC. Translated: CASSFRTSGTIYNEQFF.

The genes are TRBV19 and TRBJ1-1, with D unresolved. This CDR3 comprises 12 residues. The V end was cut by 9 bases, the J end by 10 bases, with 18 bases between. The germline gives CDR1 LNHDA, CDR2 SQIVND (reference sequence). CDR3 protein: CASRGPRKAAFF. CDR3 DNA sequence: TGTGCCAGCCGAGGGCCCAGGAAGGCAGCTTTCTTT. Filled out from reference TRBV19 and TRBJ1-1, the complete variable domain reads DGGITQSPKYLFRKEGQNVTLSCEQNLNHDAMYWYRQDPGQGLRLIYYSQIVNDFQKGDIAEGYSVSREKKESFPLTVTSAQKNPTAFYLCASRGPRKAAFFGQGTRLTVV.

The chain uses TRBV5-1 and TRBJ2-3; no clear D. V was shortened by 5 bases and J by 2 bases, with 9 bases between the two germline ends. Germline V gene data show CDR1 as SGHRS and CDR2 as YFSETQ. The CDR3 has 13 amino acids. The CDR3 reads CASSFAVTDTQYF. The CDR3 bases are TGCGCCAGCAGTTTCGCGGTCACAGATACGCAGTATTTT.

V usage is TRBV7-9 and J usage is TRBJ2-2; 9 positions match TRBD2. V gave up 5 bases and J gave up 6 bases; unmatched junction bases: 4. The CDR3 is 14 residues long. Per the germline V gene, CDR1 is SEHNR and CDR2 is FQNEAQ (reference sequence). The CDR3 spells CASSRTSEAGELFF. The CDR3 DNA is TGTGCCAGCAGCCGGACTAGCGAAGCCGGGGAGCTGTTTTTT.